The 19 T cell receptor beta chains below were found in one sample sequenced in a study of T cell responses to AZD1222 COVID-19 vaccine. TCRdb keeps only in-frame clones here, not all; method: immunoSEQ multiplex PCR. Of over 95,000 clones in the sample, roughly 90% were seen once. This sample comprised peripheral blood, obtained on day 0 of AZD1222 vaccination. These receptors came from an adult in good health.

The V gene is TRBV10-3, the J gene TRBJ2-5; D may be TRBD1 or TRBD2 (5 bases each). The germline V and J ends were trimmed by 3 bases and 1 base, with 9 bases remaining between them. CDR1 and CDR2 from the germline V gene are ENHRY and SYGVKD. CDR3 length: 14 amino acids. The CDR3: CAISEWDLQETQYF. DNA for the CDR3: TGTGCCATCAGTGAATGGGACCTCCAAGAGACCCAGTACTTC.

The V and J genes are TRBV7-2 and TRBJ2-1; 8 bases map to TRBD1. Unmatched junction bases numbered 5, after V lost 6 bases and J lost 1 base. This CDR3 has 15 amino acids. The germline V gene has CDR1 SGHTA and CDR2 FQGNSA. CDR3 DNA sequence: TGTGCCAGCAGTCGGACAGGGATGTCCTACAATGAGCAGTTCTTC. Its protein product is CASSRTGMSYNEQFF.

J is TRBJ1-2 and V is TRBV28; no reliable D call. Germline CDR1 and CDR2: MDHEN and SYDVKM. The CDR3 is 18 amino acids. With 1 base removed from V and 1 base from J, the gap between germline ends came to 19 bases. The DNA of the CDR3 is TGTGCCAGCAGTTTATCGGGTCACACTATGGGAGGTAACTATGGCTACACCTTC. It yields the protein CASSLSGHTMGGNYGYTF.

The V gene is TRBV7-9, the J gene TRBJ2-3; unclear D gene. Germline assignment: CDR1 SEHNR and CDR2 FQNEAQ (reference sequence). V was clipped by 5 bases and J by 1 base, with 10 bases between them. The CDR3 is 14 residues long. In DNA form, the CDR3 reads TGTGCCAGCAGCCCTGGGTTTCGCACAGATACGCAGTATTTT. Amino acids: CASSPGFRTDTQYF.

The genes are TRBV11-3 and TRBJ2-7; D unresolved. The CDR3 spans 13 residues. The V gene lost 1 base and the J gene lost 4 bases, with 8 bases spanning the gap. The germline CDR1 and CDR2 sequences are SGHNT and YENEEA. This chain's CDR3 is CASSLGSQYEQYF. CDR3 DNA: TGTGCCAGCAGCTTAGGGTCTCAGTACGAGCAGTACTTC.

The V gene is TRBV7-3, the J gene TRBJ2-3, with TRBD2 as a possible D gene (5 bases). Between the trimmed V and J ends, which lost 1 base and 3 bases, there was a span of 14 bases. This CDR3 has 16 amino acids. Germline CDR1 and CDR2: SGHTA and FQGTGA. The CDR3 DNA follows: TGTGCCAGCAGCTTAAAGGGCGGGTTTCGGACAGATACGCAGTATTTT. It encodes CASSLKGGFRTDTQYF.

The chain has TRBV10-3 and TRBJ1-3; D is undetermined. V gave up 10 bases and J gave up 2 bases, with 12 bases separating them. The CDR3 contains 13 residues. CDR1 and CDR2 (germline): ENHRY, SYGVKD. In DNA, the CDR3 is TGTGCCAGCGGGGTTGCAACTGGAAACACCATATATTTT. Protein product: CASGVATGNTIYF.

The rearrangement links TRBV7-2 to TRBJ1-2; D not resolved. V gave up 0 bases and J gave up 5 bases, with 7 bases separating them. CDR1 is SGHTA and CDR2 is FQGNSA in the germline V gene. This CDR3 has 13 residues. The CDR3: CASSLATSYGYTF. In nucleotides, the CDR3 is TGTGCCAGCAGCTTAGCGACTTCATATGGCTACACCTTC.

The chain links TRBV30 to TRBJ1-1; no clear D. Trimming took off 3 bases at V and 0 bases at J, with 11 bases between the two ends. There are 14 residues in the CDR3. Germline loops: CDR1 GTSNPN, CDR2 SVGIG (reference sequence). The DNA for the CDR3 is TGTGCCTGGAGCCGCAGAAATATGAACACTGAAGCTTTCTTT. Translated, it gives CAWSRRNMNTEAFF.

The gene calls are TRBV7-9 and TRBJ1-2, with D uncertain. Deletions cut 0 bases from V and 2 bases from J, with 4 bases between. The CDR3 sequence is 13 residues long. CDR1 and CDR2 from the germline V gene are SEHNR and FQNEAQ (reference sequence). The CDR3 DNA reads as TGTGCCAGCAGCTTAGCCACCAACTATGGCTACACCTTC. It translates to CASSLATNYGYTF.

The chain is built from TRBV11-2 and TRBJ2-3; TRBD1 might be the D (6 bases). The CDR3 is 16 amino acids. From germline, CDR1 is SGHAT and CDR2 FQNNGV. V shed 5 bases and J shed 3 bases, with 18 bases lying between them. CDR3 DNA sequence: TGTGCCAGCAGCCGTGTGGGGGCAGAGGGTACAGATACGCAGTATTTT. Amino acids: CASSRVGAEGTDTQYF.

The gene calls are TRBV18 and TRBJ2-2; unclear D gene. CDR1 and CDR2 (germline): KGHSH, LQKENI. This CDR3 has 16 amino acids. V lost 3 bases and J 2 bases, leaving 13 bases between the germline ends. The CDR3 is CASSPLHLSNTGELFF. The DNA for the CDR3 is TGTGCCAGCTCACCGCTCCACCTCTCAAACACCGGGGAGCTGTTTTTT. The variable domain in full, with the rest retrieved from reference TRBV18 and TRBJ2-2, is NAGVMQNPRHLVRRRGQEARLRCSPMKGHSHVYWYRQLPEEGLKFMVYLQKENIIDESGMPKERFSAEFPKEGPSILRIQQVVRGDSAAYFCASSPLHLSNTGELFFGEGSRLTVL.

DNA of the CDR3: TGTGCCAGCAGTTCCGCGGGGGGCATCTACGAGCAGTACTTC. It codes for CASSSAGGIYEQYF. The chain combines TRBV27 with TRBJ2-7; 8 bases agree with TRBD2. Germline V gene lookup returns CDR1 MNHEY and CDR2 SMNVEV (reference sequence). The CDR3 runs 14 residues. Trimming at V came to 4 bases and at J to 3 bases, leaving 5 bases not matched to a gene.

This sequence joins TRBV9 and TRBJ2-2; perhaps TRBD2 as D (5 bases). Germline lookup yields CDR1 SGDLS and CDR2 YYNGEE. The V end was cut by 0 bases, the J end by 3 bases, with 6 bases between. The CDR3 consists of 14 residues. This CDR3 is CASSVAADTGELFF. CDR3 coding DNA: TGTGCCAGCAGCGTAGCAGCGGACACCGGGGAGCTGTTTTTT.

J is TRBJ2-7 and V is TRBV28; D uncertain. This CDR3 contains 13 residues. Trimming pared 6 bases from V and 6 bases from J, leaving 15 bases between. CDR1 is MDHEN, CDR2 SYDVKM, per germline. The chain's CDR3 is CASRLWLGSEQYF. CDR3 in DNA: TGTGCCAGCAGACTATGGTTGGGTTCCGAGCAGTACTTC.

The gene calls are TRBV19 and TRBJ2-1; 7 nucleotides match TRBD1. V dropped 4 bases and J dropped 6; count of bases not matched to a gene: 3. Germline V gene data show CDR1 as LNHDA and CDR2 as SQIVND (reference sequence). The CDR3 has 13 residues. CDR3 sequence reads: CASSRQGSNEQFF. CDR3 DNA sequence: TGTGCCAGTAGTAGACAGGGTAGCAATGAGCAGTTCTTC.

Regarding this clone: Other DNA sequences within the sample encode an identical CDR3. The V and J genes are TRBV11-2 and TRBJ2-7; a possible D gene is TRBD1 (6 bases). Germline loops: CDR1 SGHAT, CDR2 FQNNGV. The V and J ends lost 1 base and 4 bases respectively, with 8 bases between them. The CDR3 has 13 amino acids. Here the CDR3 DNA reads TGTGCCAGCAGCTTAGGGACAGCTTACGAGCAGTACTTC. Residues: CASSLGTAYEQYF. The full variable domain, with the rest looked up from reference TRBV11-2 and TRBJ2-7, is EAGVAQSPRYKIIEKRQSVAFWCNPISGHATLYWYQQILGQGPKLLIQFQNNGVVDDSQLPKDRFSAERLKGVDSTLKIQPAKLEDSAVYLCASSLGTAYEQYFGPGTRLTVT.

The rearrangement uses TRBV2 and TRBJ2-5; possible D gene TRBD1, 6 bases. CDR1 and CDR2 (germline): SNHLY, FYNNEI. V lost 7 bases and J 4 bases, leaving 16 bases between the germline ends. This CDR3 is built from 14 residues. CDR3 nucleotide sequence: TGTGCCAGCAAAGGGGCAGGGGCGGCAGAGACCCAGTACTTC. It codes for CASKGAGAAETQYF. Based on the CDR3 plus reference TRBV2 and TRBJ2-5, the full variable domain is EPEVTQTPSHQVTQMGQEVILRCVPISNHLYFYWYRQILGQKVEFLVSFYNNEISEKSEIFDDQFSVERPDGSNFTLKIRSTKLEDSAMYFCASKGAGAAETQYFGPGTRLLVL.

The genes are TRBV5-5 and TRBJ1-1; maybe TRBD1 (6 bases). The CDR3 covers 15 residues. CDR1 and CDR2 (germline): SGHKS, YYEKEE (reference sequence). The germline V and J ends were trimmed by 4 bases and 1 base, with 14 bases remaining between them. The CDR3 bases are TGTGCCAGCAGCCTGCGACAGGTTCAGAACACTGAAGCTTTCTTT. Protein: CASSLRQVQNTEAFF.